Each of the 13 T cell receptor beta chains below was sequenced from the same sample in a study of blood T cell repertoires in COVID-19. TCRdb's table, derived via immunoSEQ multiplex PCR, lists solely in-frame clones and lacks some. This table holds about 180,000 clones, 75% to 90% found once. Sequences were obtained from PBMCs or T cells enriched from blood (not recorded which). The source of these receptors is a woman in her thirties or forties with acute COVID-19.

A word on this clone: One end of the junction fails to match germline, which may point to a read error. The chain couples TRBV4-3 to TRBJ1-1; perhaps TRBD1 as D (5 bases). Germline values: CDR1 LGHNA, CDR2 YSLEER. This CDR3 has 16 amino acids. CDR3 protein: CASSKDLEQVGTEAFF. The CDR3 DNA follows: TGCGCCAGCAGCAAAGATCTCGAACAGGTAGGGACTGAAGCTTTCTTT.

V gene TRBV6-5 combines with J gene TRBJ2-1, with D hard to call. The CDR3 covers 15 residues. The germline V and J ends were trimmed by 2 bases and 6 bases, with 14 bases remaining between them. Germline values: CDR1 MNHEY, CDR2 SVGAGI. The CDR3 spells CASSYAGSVTNEQFF. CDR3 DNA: TGTGCCAGCAGTTACGCCGGGTCCGTAACCAATGAGCAGTTCTTC.

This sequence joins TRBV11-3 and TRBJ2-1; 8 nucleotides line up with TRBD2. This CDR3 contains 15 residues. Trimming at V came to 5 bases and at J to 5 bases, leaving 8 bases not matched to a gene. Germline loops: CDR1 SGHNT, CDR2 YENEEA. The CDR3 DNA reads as TGTGCCAGCAGCCGCCGATTCGGGGGGGACAATGAGCAGTTCTTC. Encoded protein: CASSRRFGGDNEQFF.

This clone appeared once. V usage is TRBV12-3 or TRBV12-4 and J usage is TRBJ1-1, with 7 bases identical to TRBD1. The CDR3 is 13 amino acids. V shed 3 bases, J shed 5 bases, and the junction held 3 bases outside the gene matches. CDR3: CASSFVRGTEAFF. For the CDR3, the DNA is TGTGCCAGCAGTTTCGTCAGGGGGACTGAAGCTTTCTTT.

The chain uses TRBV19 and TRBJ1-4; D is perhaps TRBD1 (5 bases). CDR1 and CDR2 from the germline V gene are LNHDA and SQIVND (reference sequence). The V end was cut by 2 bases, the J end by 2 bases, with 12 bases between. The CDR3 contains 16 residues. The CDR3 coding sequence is TGTGCCAGTAGTATAACCGGGACTGAGACTAATGAAAAACTGTTTTTT. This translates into CASSITGTETNEKLFF.

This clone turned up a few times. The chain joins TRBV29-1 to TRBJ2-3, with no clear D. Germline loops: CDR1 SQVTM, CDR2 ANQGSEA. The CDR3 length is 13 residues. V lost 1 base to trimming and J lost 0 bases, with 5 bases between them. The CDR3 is CSVEVASTDTQYF. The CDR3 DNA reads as TGCAGCGTTGAAGTAGCCAGCACAGATACGCAGTATTTT.

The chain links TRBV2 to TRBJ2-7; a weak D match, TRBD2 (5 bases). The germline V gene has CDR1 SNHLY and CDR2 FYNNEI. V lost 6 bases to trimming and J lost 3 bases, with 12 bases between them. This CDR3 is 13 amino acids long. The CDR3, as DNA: TGTGCCAGCAGGAGGGTGGGGAACTACGAGCAGTACTTC. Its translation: CASRRVGNYEQYF. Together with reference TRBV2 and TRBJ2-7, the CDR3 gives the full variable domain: EPEVTQTPSHQVTQMGQEVILRCVPISNHLYFYWYRQILGQKVEFLVSFYNNEISEKSEIFDDQFSVERPDGSNFTLKIRSTKLEDSAMYFCASRRVGNYEQYFGPGTRLTVT.

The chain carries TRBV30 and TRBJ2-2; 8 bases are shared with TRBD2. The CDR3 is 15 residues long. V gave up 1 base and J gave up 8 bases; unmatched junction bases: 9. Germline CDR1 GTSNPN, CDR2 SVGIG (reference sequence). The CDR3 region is CAWSAAGVGPGELFF. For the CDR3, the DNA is TGTGCCTGGAGTGCAGCGGGAGTTGGTCCGGGGGAGCTGTTTTTT.

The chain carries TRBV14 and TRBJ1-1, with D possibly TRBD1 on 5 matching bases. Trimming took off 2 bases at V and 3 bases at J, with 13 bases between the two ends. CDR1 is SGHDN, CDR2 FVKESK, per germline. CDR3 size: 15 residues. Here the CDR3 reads CASSQIGQGYTEAFF. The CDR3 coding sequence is TGTGCCAGCAGCCAAATAGGGCAGGGATACACTGAAGCTTTCTTT.

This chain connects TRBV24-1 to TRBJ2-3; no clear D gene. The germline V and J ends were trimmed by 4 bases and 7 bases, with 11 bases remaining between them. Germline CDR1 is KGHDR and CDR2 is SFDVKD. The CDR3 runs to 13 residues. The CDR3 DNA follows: TGTGCCACCAGTGACCCTGCTAGGAATACGCAGTATTTT. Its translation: CATSDPARNTQYF.

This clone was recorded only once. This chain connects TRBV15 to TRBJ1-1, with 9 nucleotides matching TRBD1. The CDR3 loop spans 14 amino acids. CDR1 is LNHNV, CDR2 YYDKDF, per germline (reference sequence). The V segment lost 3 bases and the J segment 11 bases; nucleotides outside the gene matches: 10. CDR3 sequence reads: CATSRGDRDRDAFF. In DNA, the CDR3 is TGTGCCACCAGCAGGGGGGACCGGGACAGGGATGCTTTCTTT.

The CDR3 sequence is CASSLGPPNEKLFF. The CDR3 coding sequence is TGTGCCAGCAGCTTGGGGCCCCCGAATGAAAAACTGTTTTTT. The chain combines TRBV5-5 with TRBJ1-4; D call uncertain. Germline V gene data show CDR1 as SGHKS and CDR2 as YYEKEE (reference sequence). V shed 0 bases and J shed 5 bases, with 8 bases lying between them. This CDR3 is built from 14 residues. Filled out from reference TRBV5-5 and TRBJ1-4, the complete variable domain reads DAGVTQSPTHLIKTRGQQVTLRCSPISGHKSVSWYQQVLGQGPQFIFQYYEKEERGRGNFPDRFSARQFPNYSSELNVNALLLGDSALYLCASSLGPPNEKLFFGSGTQLSVL.

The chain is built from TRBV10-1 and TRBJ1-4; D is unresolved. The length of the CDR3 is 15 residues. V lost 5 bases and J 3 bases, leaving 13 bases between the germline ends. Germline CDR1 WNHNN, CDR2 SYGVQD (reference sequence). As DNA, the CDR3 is TGCGCCAGCAGTCCTCCCGGGGTCCCTAATGAAAAACTGTTTTTT. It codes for CASSPPGVPNEKLFF.